The 2 T cell receptor beta chains below were found in one sample sequenced in a study of blood T cell repertoires in COVID-19. Some clones are missing from TCRdb's copy, which holds only in-frame ones; the method was immunoSEQ multiplex PCR. The sample consists of around 100,000 clones, 89% of them appearing once. Sequencing was performed on peripheral blood. These receptors all stem from a man aged 50 or older with COVID-19, enrolled during active disease.

J is TRBJ1-3 and V is TRBV6-5; D gene unclear. Germline V gene sequence: CDR1 MNHEY, CDR2 SVGAGI. V dropped 7 bases and J dropped 0 bases, with 10 bases sitting between them. The length of the CDR3 is 14 residues. DNA of the CDR3: TGTGCCAGCATTCCGACGGGCTCTGGAAACACCATATATTTT. Amino acids: CASIPTGSGNTIYF.

V and J are TRBV30 and TRBJ1-6, with D hard to call. The V end lost 3 bases, the J end lost 10 bases, and 13 bases lay between the germline ends. The germline V gene has CDR1 GTSNPN and CDR2 SVGIG (reference sequence). The CDR3 is made up of 13 amino acids. The CDR3 DNA follows: TGTGCCTGGAGCATTCCCCCTGGCTCACCCCTCCACTTT. It translates to CAWSIPPGSPLHF.